One sample yielded the 16 T cell receptor beta chains listed below, sequenced in a study of blood T cell repertoires in COVID-19. The assay was immunoSEQ multiplex PCR, and TCRdb's table has in-frame clones only and misses some. The table records 120,000 or so clones, more than 70% of them present only once. Sequenced sample: peripheral blood. The receptors originated from an elderly man with active or convalescent COVID-19.

The chain is built from TRBV20-1 and TRBJ2-1; TRBD2 is a possible D gene (7 bases). Trimming left V 3 bases short and J 2 bases short, with 11 bases between. CDR3 size: 14 residues. Germline-derived CDR1 and CDR2 are DFQATT and SNEGSKA (reference sequence). The CDR3 spells CSASGGGPYNEQFF. CDR3 coding DNA: TGCAGTGCTAGTGGGGGGGGGCCCTACAATGAGCAGTTCTTC.

The rearrangement joins TRBV2 to TRBJ1-2; D gene unclear. Germline lookup yields CDR1 SNHLY and CDR2 FYNNEI. Trimming removed 5 bases at V and 5 bases at J, with 12 bases between. The CDR3 extends over 13 amino acids. CDR3 sequence (DNA): TGTGCCAGCAGTTCAGGACTCCAGTATGGCTACACCTTC. It translates to CASSSGLQYGYTF.

The CDR3 sequence: CASSPGVSYNEQFF. The CDR3 bases are TGCGCCAGCAGCCCGGGGGTCTCCTACAATGAGCAGTTCTTC. The chain links TRBV4-3 to TRBJ2-1; TRBD2 might be the D (6 bases). This CDR3 is built from 14 residues. The germline V gene has CDR1 LGHNA and CDR2 YSLEER. Trimming stripped 4 bases from V and 0 bases from J, with 7 bases between.

V usage is TRBV28 and J usage is TRBJ1-6, with 7 bases lining up with TRBD1. This CDR3 contains 16 residues. CDR1 is MDHEN and CDR2 is SYDVKM in the germline V gene. V was clipped by 4 bases and J by 8 bases; unmatched bases: 11. In nucleotides, the CDR3 is TGTGCCAGCAGTTCCAGGGGGGCGAGGCTCGATTCACCCCTCCACTTT. Protein sequence: CASSSRGARLDSPLHF.

The chain carries TRBV18 and TRBJ2-1; D may be TRBD1 (6 bases). The ends were cut back, 4 bases at V and 3 bases at J, with 7 bases in the middle. The germline V gene has CDR1 KGHSH and CDR2 LQKENI. This CDR3 spans 13 amino acids. The CDR3 nucleotides read TGTGCCAGCTCACTAGGGGGCTACAATGAGCAGTTCTTC. It encodes CASSLGGYNEQFF.

The rearrangement joins TRBV4-1 to TRBJ2-3, with 13 bases aligning to TRBD2. V shed 0 bases, J shed 1 base, and the junction held 4 bases outside the gene matches. This CDR3 has 18 residues. Germline V lookup: CDR1 MGHRA, CDR2 YSYEKL. The CDR3 nucleotides are TGCGCCAGCAGCCAAGATACTAGCGGGGGGGCACGCACAGATACGCAGTATTTT. Translated: CASSQDTSGGARTDTQYF.

The CDR3 bases are TGTGCCAGTAGCCCGCCGGGACAGAATAATTCACCCCTCCACTTT. Translating gives CASSPPGQNNSPLHF. This chain connects TRBV19 to TRBJ1-6; TRBD1 matches 7 bases. CDR1 is LNHDA, CDR2 SQIVND, per germline (reference sequence). V lost 6 bases, J lost 5 bases, and 7 bases stayed unmatched. CDR3 length: 15 residues.

This clone was recorded only once. V and J are TRBV13 and TRBJ2-1, with 8 bases identical to TRBD1. J gave up 4 bases and V 0 bases, and 2 bases lay outside the gene matches. The CDR3 length is 15 residues. Germline V gene data show CDR1 as PRHDT and CDR2 as FYEKMQ (reference sequence). CDR3 in amino acids: CASSLGTGVYNEQFF. As DNA, the CDR3 is TGTGCCAGCAGCTTAGGGACAGGGGTTTACAATGAGCAGTTCTTC.

The V gene is TRBV3-1 (or the pseudogene TRBV3-2), the J gene TRBJ2-7; 9 nucleotides align to TRBD1. The germline V gene has CDR1 LGHDT and CDR2 YNNKEL (reference sequence). The CDR3 totals 15 residues. Germline trimming cut 2 bases from V and 0 bases from J; bases unmatched to any gene: 2. The CDR3 loop is CASSQSQGASYEQYF. CDR3 bases: TGTGCCAGCAGCCAATCACAGGGGGCCTCCTACGAGCAGTACTTC.

The rearrangement uses TRBV5-1 and TRBJ2-1; 7 nucleotides match TRBD1. The CDR3 contains 16 residues. Germline trimming cut 0 bases from V and 4 bases from J; bases unmatched to any gene: 7. The germline CDR1 and CDR2 sequences are SGHRS and YFSETQ. CDR3 amino acids: CASSLGGGVSYNEQFF. The CDR3 region has the DNA TGCGCCAGCAGCTTGGGAGGGGGCGTTTCTTACAATGAGCAGTTCTTC.

The V and J genes are TRBV12-3 or TRBV12-4 and TRBJ2-3; TRBD1 aligns across 8 bases. The V and J ends lost 6 bases and 7 bases, in that order; junction bases with no gene match: 6. The CDR3 is 13 residues long. In DNA, the CDR3 is TGTGCCAGCAGGCCGACAGGGGCCTATACGCAGTATTTT. Its translation: CASRPTGAYTQYF.

This chain uses TRBV18 with TRBJ2-2, with 9 bases matching TRBD1. Germline V gene lookup returns CDR1 KGHSH and CDR2 LQKENI. This CDR3 has 14 amino acids. V trimming: 2 bases; J trimming: 6 bases; junction bases outside the gene matches: 1. CDR3 bases: TGTGCCAGCTCACCAAGACAGGGGGCCGGGGAGCTGTTTTTT. Translation: CASSPRQGAGELFF.

The chain employs TRBV7-9 and TRBJ2-4, with 11 bases matching TRBD1. The CDR3 consists of 12 residues. J was trimmed by 9 bases and V by 8 bases; bases with no gene match: 3. Germline CDR1 reads SEHNR; CDR2 reads FQNEAQ (reference sequence). The CDR3 DNA sequence: TGTGCCAGCTCGGGACAGGGGGGCATTCAGTACTTC. This translates into CASSGQGGIQYF.

This rearrangement joins TRBV4-1 to TRBJ1-2; a possible D gene is TRBD1 (5 bases). With 3 bases removed from V and 7 bases from J, the gap between germline ends came to 30 bases. The CDR3 is made up of 19 amino acids. Germline assignment: CDR1 MGHRA and CDR2 YSYEKL. In DNA form, the CDR3 reads TGCGCCAGCAGCCACCCCAATGAGCCAGGGCGTCAAAGTCCCCTTGGCTACACCTTC. This sequence encodes CASSHPNEPGRQSPLGYTF.

This clone appeared a single time. This rearrangement joins TRBV24-1 to TRBJ2-7; a possible D gene is TRBD1 (6 bases). The V end lost 3 bases, the J end lost 8 bases, and 16 bases lay between the germline ends. There are 14 residues in the CDR3. Germline V gene data show CDR1 as KGHDR and CDR2 as SFDVKD. CDR3 in amino acids: CATSDAVDQGKQYF. For the CDR3, the DNA is TGTGCCACCAGTGATGCGGTCGATCAGGGGAAGCAGTACTTC.

This clone was seen repeatedly, ten times or more. The genes are TRBV14 and TRBJ1-2; D unclear. The CDR3 contains 13 residues. CDR1 is SGHDN, CDR2 FVKESK, per germline. V was pared by 5 bases and J by 5 bases, with 12 bases between. This CDR3 is CASSVSRGYGYTF. CDR3 bases: TGTGCCAGCAGCGTCTCCCGCGGATATGGCTACACCTTC.